These 21 T cell receptor beta chains were sequenced from one sample in a study of tumor-infiltrating lymphocytes in oesophageal squamous cell carcinoma. TCRdb analysed the PCR reads with MiXCR anew, one entry per CDR3 protein. Of some 15,000 distinct CDR3 sequences detected, 52% appear once; the ten largest clones hold roughly 27%. Sequencing was done on a sample of esophageal tumor tissue. The receptors shown here come from a female donor with esophageal squamous cell carcinoma.

Concerning this clonotype: This CDR3 fails to terminate in the conserved phenylalanine or tryptophan, so it likely reflects a read error. The DNA is omitted, as the CDR3 cannot be located on it reliably, and the CDR3 follows TCRdb's listing. The chain links TRBV7-2 to TRBJ2-7. Germline V gene data show CDR1 as SGHTA and CDR2 as FQGNSA. The CDR3 adds up to 11 amino acids, both ends counted. CDR3 amino acids: CASSLAASSTS.

The gene calls are TRBV7-2 and TRBJ1-6; either TRBD1 or TRBD2 may supply D (5 bases each). Matching the DNA end better, TRBJ2-6 makes the J call doubtful. CDR3 length: 17 amino acids. Germline V CDR1 and CDR2: SGHTA, FQGNSA. The CDR3 region is CASSPGPASFGANVLTF. The CDR3 nucleotides read TGTGCCAGCAGCCCGGGACCTGCGAGCTTCGGGGCCAACGTCCTGACTTTC.

The chain couples TRBV11-2 to TRBJ2-6; D is unresolved. The DNA end is a closer match to TRBJ2-7, so the J assignment may be wrong. From germline, CDR1 is SGHAT and CDR2 FQNNGV. The CDR3 consists of 14 residues. The CDR3 reads CASSLSFTADTQYF. CDR3 nucleotide sequence: TGTGCCAGCAGCTTATCTTTCACCGCAGATACGCAGTACTTC.

This clonotype was observed at least ten times. The gene calls are TRBV12-3 or TRBV12-4 and TRBJ1-3, with TRBD1 matching 7 bases. V lost 5 bases, J lost 2 bases, and 3 bases stayed unmatched. CDR3 length equals 14 residues. The DNA for the CDR3 is TGTGCCAGCAGTGAGGGACAGCCTGGAAACACCATATATTTT. Protein sequence: CASSEGQPGNTIYF.

In its sample, this clonotype was seen many times. A much larger clone differs by one base, so this may be a read error. The chain carries TRBV7-3 and TRBJ2-7, with 16 bases fitting TRBD2. CDR1 and CDR2 from the germline V gene are SGHTA and FQGTGA. Losses at the gene ends were 2 bases for V and 7 bases for J; bases not matched to a gene: 14. The CDR3 runs 19 residues. The CDR3, as DNA: TGTGCCAGCAGCTTACTCGGGACTAGCGGGAGGGGGGTTGTCAATGAGCAGTACTTC. This codes for CASSLLGTSGRGVVNEQYF.

This rearrangement joins TRBV7-2 to TRBJ2-1; 10 nucleotides agree with TRBD2. CDR3 length: 15 amino acids. The trim removed 5 bases at V and 4 bases at J, leaving 5 bases unmatched. Germline V lookup: CDR1 SGHTA, CDR2 FQGNSA. DNA of the CDR3: TGTGCCAGCAGCCTATCGGGACTAGCGTACAATGAGCAGTTCTTC. Protein: CASSLSGLAYNEQFF.

By its share, this clonotype is medium-sized (0.01 to 0.1%). The chain carries TRBV12-3 or TRBV12-4 and TRBJ1-2; 9 nucleotides agree with TRBD1. Germline trimming cut 2 bases from V and 6 bases from J; bases unmatched to any gene: 4. The CDR3 has 14 amino acids. The CDR3 sequence is CASSLNRQGDGYTF. The CDR3 bases are TGTGCCAGCAGTTTAAATCGACAGGGGGATGGCTACACCTTC.

The rearrangement joins TRBV5-6 to TRBJ2-1, with D possibly being TRBD2 (7 bases). The J call is doubtful: the DNA matches TRBJ2-7 better. Germline V gene sequence: CDR1 SGHDT, CDR2 YYEEEE. The CDR3 length is 16 residues. Here the CDR3 reads CASSLWVAGATYEQYF. CDR3 in DNA: TGTGCCAGCAGCTTGTGGGTGGCGGGGGCTACCTACGAGCAGTACTTC.

There are many counts of this clonotype. Here the CDR3 reads CASSLRTGSGNTIYF. The CDR3 DNA is TGTGCCAGCAGCCTAAGGACAGGGTCTGGAAACACCATATATTTT. This chain joins TRBV11-1 and TRBJ1-3, with 8 bases aligning to TRBD1. V lost 5 bases to trimming and J lost 1 base; unmatched junction nucleotides: 4. CDR3 length: 15 amino acids. Germline CDR1 reads SGHAT; CDR2 reads FQDESV (reference sequence).

This clonotype has a handful of counts. The CDR3 region has the DNA TGTGCCAGCAGCCACTACACGGCCTCCACAGATACGCAGTATTTT. Translating gives CASSHYTASTDTQYF. The chain links TRBV7-6 to TRBJ2-3; no reliable D call. Germline V gene lookup returns CDR1 SGHVS and CDR2 FNYEAQ. The CDR3 contains 15 residues. The germline V and J ends were trimmed by 5 bases and 2 bases, with 14 bases remaining between them.

A word on this clonotype: Here the CDR3 omits its conserved ending phenylalanine or tryptophan, so a read error is the likely source. It is unclear where the CDR3 begins or ends on the DNA, so no DNA is shown, and the CDR3 is as TCRdb lists it. The genes are TRBV5-6 and TRBJ2-7; the table names TRBD2, a call not compared with the DNA. Germline lookup yields CDR1 SGHDT and CDR2 YYEEEE. Both ends counted, the CDR3 spans 9 residues. The CDR3 loop is CASSLGLAG.

This clonotype showed up many times. The V and J genes are TRBV5-8 and TRBJ2-3, with D maybe TRBD1 (6 bases). Germline CDR1 SGHTS, CDR2 YDEGEE. V gave up 5 bases and J gave up 8 bases, with 15 bases separating them. The CDR3 spans 13 residues. The CDR3 region is CASRRGGYSTQYF. As DNA, the CDR3 is TGTGCCAGCAGGAGAGGGGGTTACAGTACGCAGTATTTT.

Many counts were recorded for this clonotype. The V gene is TRBV5-1, the J gene TRBJ1-6; 8 bases fit TRBD1. Germline-derived CDR1 and CDR2 are SGHRS and YFSETQ. After removal of 1 base from V and 9 bases from J, the junction contained 9 bases not matched to a gene. The CDR3 runs to 16 residues. The DNA for the CDR3 is TGCGCCAGCAGCTTGATCGGACAGGGAATCTCTTCACCCCTCCACTTT. Translating gives CASSLIGQGISSPLHF.

Only one count was recorded for this clonotype. The chain combines TRBV7-6 with TRBJ1-1; perhaps TRBD2 as D (6 bases). The J call may be incorrect, as the DNA end agrees better with TRBJ2-1. Germline CDR1 reads SGHVS; CDR2 reads FNYEAQ. The CDR3 spans 14 residues. CDR3 DNA sequence: TGTGCCAGCAGCCCCGGGAGCACGAACAATGAGCAGTTCTTC. This gives the protein CASSPGSTNNEQFF.

This clonotype was observed a few times. The chain is built from TRBV7-2 and TRBJ1-4; D might be TRBD1 (6 bases). V lost 5 bases and J 5 bases, leaving 12 bases between the germline ends. The CDR3 totals 14 residues. Germline V gene lookup returns CDR1 SGHTA and CDR2 FQGNSA. CDR3 nucleotides: TGTGCCAGCAGCCGCGACAGGATAAATGAAAAACTGTTTTTT. This sequence encodes CASSRDRINEKLFF.

This clonotype occurred once. The chain is built from TRBV28 and TRBJ2-3; D not resolved. CDR3 length: 13 amino acids. Germline V gives CDR1 MDHEN, CDR2 SYDVKM. Trimming removed 6 bases at V and 6 bases at J, with 13 bases between. Here the CDR3 reads CASSSLARDTQYF. CDR3 sequence (DNA): TGTGCCAGCAGCTCGCTCGCCAGGGATACGCAGTATTTT.

The V gene is TRBV7-2, the J gene TRBJ2-4; 7 bases are shared with TRBD1. The better agreement between TRBJ2-7 and the DNA end casts doubt on the J call. CDR3 size: 14 residues. From germline, CDR1 is SGHTA and CDR2 FQGNSA. The CDR3 coding sequence is TGTGCCAGCAGCCTACGACAGGGAACGGGCGAGCAGTACTTC. As protein: CASSLRQGTGEQYF.

The V and J genes are TRBV5-1 and TRBJ2-5, with D possibly being TRBD2 (5 bases). Germline lookup yields CDR1 SGHRS and CDR2 YFSETQ. This CDR3 is 15 amino acids long. Trimming took off 0 bases at V and 0 bases at J, with 9 bases between the two ends. The CDR3 sequence is CASSLGARDQETQYF. The DNA for the CDR3 is TGCGCCAGCAGCTTGGGGGCGAGGGACCAAGAGACCCAGTACTTC.

This clonotype was observed a few times. J is TRBJ2-1 and V is TRBV7-2; D remains ambiguous. Germline-derived CDR1 and CDR2 are SGHTA and FQGNSA. There are 15 residues in the CDR3. Trimming removed 4 bases at V and 2 bases at J, with 12 bases between. CDR3 residues: CASSSMLTAYNEQFF. The CDR3 bases are TGTGCCAGCAGCTCGATGCTTACAGCCTACAATGAGCAGTTCTTC.

In this sample, this clonotype turned up many times. A clone one base away is much larger, so this may be a read error. The CDR3 reads CASSEARLLGGEQYF. CDR3 nucleotides: TGTGCCAGCAGTGAAGCGCGGCTACTGGGTGGTGAGCAGTACTTC. This chain links TRBV6-1 with TRBJ2-5, with D uncertain. This CDR3 is built from 15 residues. The germline V gene encodes CDR1 MNHNS and CDR2 SASEGT. V dropped 0 bases and J dropped 11 bases, with 19 bases sitting between them.

Comments on this clonotype: The conserved phenylalanine or tryptophan normally closing the CDR3 is absent here, so this likely arose from a read error. The DNA is left out, because the CDR3 cannot be placed on it with certainty; the CDR3 is given as TCRdb lists it. The chain combines TRBV7-2 with TRBJ2-3; the table's D call of TRBD1 was not tested on the DNA. The germline V gene has CDR1 SGHTA and CDR2 FQGNSA. The CDR3 contains 17 residues when both ends are counted. The CDR3 sequence: CASSSGQGRETSSTLGT.